The text below deals with one TCR beta chain. The source of the sample is a study of PD-L1 blockade in urothelial cancer. The method was immunoSEQ multiplex PCR; TCRdb's version includes in-frame clones alone and lacks a portion of them. The data contain some 40,000 clones, about 88% of them singletons. The CDR3 sequence is 17 residues long. V lost 1 base and J lost 0; bases outside the gene matches: 6. The germline V gene has CDR1 SGHAT and CDR2 FQNNGV. Time point here: pretreatment peripheral blood. The rearrangement joins TRBV11-2 to TRBJ2-7; 10 bases agree with TRBD1. The source is a donor older than 35 with urothelial cancer. The sequencing here drew on PBMCs, taken around atezolizumab (anti-PD-L1) treatment. The CDR3 DNA sequence: TGTGCCAGCAGCTTAGGGACAGGGGGACCCAGCTCCTACGAGCAGTACTTC. Translating gives CASSLGTGGPSSYEQYF.